Following are 13 T cell receptor beta chains from one sample sequenced in a study of blood T cell repertoires in COVID-19. Here immunoSEQ multiplex PCR was the method, and the copy in TCRdb shows in-frame clones only, minus some. The repertoire holds about 170,000 clones, with more than 85% as singletons. The sequencing sample was made of peripheral blood. Receptor source: an elderly woman with COVID-19, enrolled during active disease.

V usage is TRBV2 and J usage is TRBJ2-7; the match to TRBD1 covers 8 bases. Germline trimming cut 6 bases from V and 5 bases from J; bases unmatched to any gene: 9. The CDR3 extends over 14 amino acids. The germline CDR1 and CDR2 sequences are SNHLY and FYNNEI. The CDR3 loop is CASRYDRGSDEQYF. The CDR3 coding sequence is TGTGCCAGCAGATATGACAGGGGAAGTGACGAGCAGTACTTC.

This clone came up once. This chain uses TRBV5-1 with TRBJ2-7, with 8 positions matching TRBD2. Trimming at V came to 0 bases and at J to 2 bases, leaving 10 bases not matched to a gene. The CDR3 is made up of 17 amino acids. Germline V gives CDR1 SGHRS, CDR2 YFSETQ. The CDR3 DNA reads as TGCGCCAGCAGCTTGGCCCCTACTAGCGGAGTGACCTACGAGCAGTACTTC. It specifies CASSLAPTSGVTYEQYF.

J is TRBJ2-1 and V is TRBV10-2; no definite D call. Germline V gene data show CDR1 as WSHSY and CDR2 as SAAADI. Trimming removed 4 bases at V and 8 bases at J, with 6 bases between. The length of the CDR3 is 11 residues. The CDR3 nucleotides are TGCGCCAGCAGTGCAATAGATGAGCAGTTCTTC. Translated: CASSAIDEQFF.

The V gene is TRBV7-6, the J gene TRBJ1-6, with a possible D match to TRBD1 (6 bases). Trimming stripped 2 bases from V and 7 bases from J, with 6 bases between. The germline CDR1 and CDR2 sequences are SGHVS and FNYEAQ. The CDR3 covers 13 residues. The CDR3 sequence is CASSLQGNSPLHF. For the CDR3, the DNA is TGTGCCAGCAGCTTACAGGGGAATTCACCCCTCCACTTT.

V usage is TRBV21-1 and J usage is TRBJ2-7; the table's D gene call, TRBD2, was not cross checked with the DNA. TRBV21-1 is tagged as a pseudogene. This CDR3 is 15 amino acids long. CDR3 in DNA: TGTGCCAGCAGCAATTTGAGCGGGAGGGCCTGCGAGCAGTACTTC. This translates into CASSNLSGRACEQYF.

This clone appeared a few times. The CDR3 loop reads CASSPLGGARGYTF. The CDR3 DNA follows: TGTGCCAGCAGCCCCCTGGGGGGGGCACGGGGCTACACCTTC. The rearrangement joins TRBV3-1 (or the pseudogene TRBV3-2) to TRBJ1-2; D possibly corresponds to TRBD1 (6 bases). V lost 4 bases and J 8 bases, leaving 17 bases between the germline ends. The CDR3 has 14 residues. Germline CDR1 is LGHDT and CDR2 is YNNKEL (reference sequence).

This clone was found a few times. The CDR3 protein is CASSLAGQDTGELFF. The CDR3 coding sequence is TGTGCCAGCAGCTTAGCGGGCCAAGACACCGGGGAGCTGTTTTTT. The chain couples TRBV7-9 to TRBJ2-2, with D unresolved. Deletions cut 0 bases from V and 3 bases from J, with 8 bases between. The CDR3 sequence is 15 residues long. Per the germline V gene, CDR1 is SEHNR and CDR2 is FQNEAQ (reference sequence).

This chain uses TRBV5-1 with TRBJ2-5; D perhaps matches TRBD2 (5 bases). V was trimmed by 5 bases and J by 5 bases, leaving 10 bases between them. The CDR3 runs 12 residues. The V gene's germline CDR1 is SGHRS and CDR2 YFSETQ. Written as DNA, the CDR3 is TGCGCCAGCAGGGCTAGCTCGGAGACCCAGTACTTC. Protein sequence: CASRASSETQYF.

This sequence joins TRBV5-1 and TRBJ2-1, with 8 bases matching TRBD2. The V gene's germline CDR1 is SGHRS and CDR2 YFSETQ. This CDR3 contains 16 residues. With V trimmed by 2 bases and J by 2 bases, 6 bases remained unmatched. As DNA, the CDR3 is TGCGCCAGCAGCTTAAGCGGGAGTGGGACCTACAATGAGCAGTTCTTC. Translation: CASSLSGSGTYNEQFF.

The chain uses TRBV28 and TRBJ1-1; possible D gene TRBD1, 5 bases. Trimming cost V 10 bases and J 10 bases, with 16 bases left between them. There are 11 residues in the CDR3. Germline values: CDR1 MDHEN, CDR2 SYDVKM. CDR3 amino acids: CAIGGARGAFF. As DNA, the CDR3 is TGTGCCATCGGAGGGGCTCGGGGAGCTTTCTTT.

The CDR3 sequence is CASSRDVGTGPDGYTF. The CDR3 coding sequence is TGTGCCAGCAGCAGGGACGTGGGGACAGGCCCCGATGGCTACACCTTC. J is TRBJ1-2 and V is TRBV7-2; 8 bases align to TRBD1. The CDR3 loop spans 16 amino acids. CDR1 SGHTA and CDR2 FQGNSA come from the germline V gene. V trimming: 5 bases; J trimming: 6 bases; junction bases outside the gene matches: 14.

A single count supports this clone. CDR3 sequence: CASSLQVVNEKLFF. In nucleotides, the CDR3 is TGTGCCAGCAGCCTACAGGTCGTCAATGAAAAACTGTTTTTT. The chain has TRBV5-6 and TRBJ1-4, with D possibly matching TRBD1 (5 bases). Germline-derived CDR1 and CDR2 are SGHDT and YYEEEE. V lost 4 bases, J lost 5 bases, and 12 bases lay in between. This CDR3 has 14 residues.

V is TRBV28 and J is TRBJ1-5, with 8 bases that match TRBD1. With 7 bases clipped from V and 5 bases from J, the junction kept 7 bases outside the gene matches. CDR3 length: 14 amino acids. Germline-derived CDR1 and CDR2 are MDHEN and SYDVKM. The CDR3, as DNA: TGTGCCAGCACCCCCGGACAGGGAGATCAGCCCCAGCATTTT. This gives the protein CASTPGQGDQPQHF.